These 28 T cell receptor beta chains were sequenced from one sample in a study of blood T cell repertoires in COVID-19. Produced via immunoSEQ multiplex PCR; TCRdb's table is partial and in-frame only. The sample holds about 150,000 clones; 78% are singletons and the top ten take about 14%. The source material was peripheral blood. Every receptor here comes from a woman of 80 years or more with acute or convalescent COVID-19.

J is TRBJ1-2 and V is TRBV27, with no clear D. Trimming removed 2 bases at V and 4 bases at J, with 11 bases between. CDR1 is MNHEY and CDR2 is SMNVEV in the germline V gene (reference sequence). This CDR3 region has 14 residues. CDR3 region: CASSLEGSLYGYTF. The CDR3 DNA is TGTGCCAGCAGTTTAGAGGGCAGCCTCTATGGCTACACCTTC.

V and J are TRBV6-5 and TRBJ2-2; weak D call: TRBD2 (6 bases). The length of the CDR3 is 15 residues. Looked up from germline, CDR1 is MNHEY and CDR2 is SVGAGI. Trimming took off 9 bases at V and 6 bases at J, with 20 bases between the two ends. The CDR3 DNA follows: TGTGCCAGTCGGAGGGACGCCGGGTACCCCGGGGAGCTGTTTTTT. Translation: CASRRDAGYPGELFF.

This clone was picked up one time. The V and J genes are TRBV5-1 and TRBJ1-4, with D perhaps TRBD1 (5 bases). Trimming removed 1 base from V and 4 bases from J, with 8 bases in between. The CDR3 sequence is 14 residues long. Germline loops: CDR1 SGHRS, CDR2 YFSETQ. As DNA, the CDR3 is TGCGCCAGCAGCTTGTGGGGGGTTAATGAAAAACTGTTTTTT. Protein sequence: CASSLWGVNEKLFF.

This rearrangement joins TRBV19 to TRBJ2-1, with D possibly TRBD1 on 6 matching bases. Per the germline V gene, CDR1 is LNHDA and CDR2 is SQIVND (reference sequence). V was trimmed by 3 bases and J by 3 bases, leaving 15 bases between them. This CDR3 has 16 amino acids. The CDR3 DNA reads as TGTGCCAGTAGTATCGCCCCTACAGGGTTCTACAATGAGCAGTTCTTC. Its protein is CASSIAPTGFYNEQFF.

This sequence joins TRBV10-1 and TRBJ2-2; TRBD1 aligns across 7 bases. The V gene's germline CDR1 is WNHNN and CDR2 SYGVQD (reference sequence). V was pared by 10 bases and J by 4 bases, with 15 bases of the junction left unmatched. The CDR3 totals 16 residues. Here the CDR3 DNA reads TGCGCCACCCAGGACAGGATGGGTAGGGGCACCGGGGAGCTGTTTTTT. Protein sequence: CATQDRMGRGTGELFF.

A note on this clone: Other DNA sequences within the sample encode an identical CDR3. V gene TRBV2 combines with J gene TRBJ1-2; unclear D gene. There are 12 residues in the CDR3. Germline V lookup: CDR1 SNHLY, CDR2 FYNNEI. Trimming stripped 1 base from V and 4 bases from J, with 4 bases between. CDR3 DNA sequence: TGTGCCAGCAGTGAAGGGGCCTATGGCTACACCTTC. Amino acid sequence: CASSEGAYGYTF. Variable domain in full (rest from reference TRBV2 and TRBJ1-2): EPEVTQTPSHQVTQMGQEVILRCVPISNHLYFYWYRQILGQKVEFLVSFYNNEISEKSEIFDDQFSVERPDGSNFTLKIRSTKLEDSAMYFCASSEGAYGYTFGSGTRLTVV.

The chain has TRBV6-5 and TRBJ1-1; maybe TRBD1 (6 bases). V lost 6 bases and J lost 0, with 14 bases in between. This CDR3 spans 15 amino acids. The germline CDR1 and CDR2 sequences are MNHEY and SVGAGI. The CDR3 reads CASSQGRLLNTEAFF. The CDR3 DNA reads TGTGCCAGCAGCCAGGGGCGCCTCTTGAACACTGAAGCTTTCTTT.

CDR3 DNA sequence: TGTGCCAGCAGAGACATGGCTGGGGCCAACGTCCTGACTTTC. This translates into CASRDMAGANVLTF. The chain employs TRBV2 and TRBJ2-6, with unresolved D. The V gene lost 6 bases and the J gene lost 2 bases, with 8 bases spanning the gap. Germline V gives CDR1 SNHLY, CDR2 FYNNEI. The CDR3 loop spans 14 amino acids.

The chain employs TRBV10-1 and TRBJ2-5; 9 nucleotides agree with TRBD1. The CDR3 extends over 15 amino acids. CDR1 and CDR2 (germline): WNHNN, SYGVQD (reference sequence). V lost 1 base, J lost 3 bases, and 3 bases stayed unmatched. The CDR3 here is CASSELGQGKETQYF. CDR3 DNA: TGCGCCAGCAGTGAGTTGGGACAGGGAAAAGAGACCCAGTACTTC.

This clone turned up a few times. Distinct nucleotide sequences in the sample also encode this CDR3. This chain joins TRBV19 and TRBJ1-5; D gene uncertain. The CDR3 length is 12 residues. CDR1 LNHDA and CDR2 SQIVND come from the germline V gene (reference sequence). Trimming cost V 5 bases and J 2 bases, with 4 bases left between them. This chain's CDR3 is CASSLRNQPQHF. The CDR3 DNA reads TGTGCCAGTAGTCTACGCAATCAGCCCCAGCATTTT.

The chain joins TRBV6-5 to TRBJ2-7, with 9 bases matching TRBD1. This CDR3 is built from 14 residues. Germline V gene sequence: CDR1 MNHEY, CDR2 SVGAGI. V lost 6 bases and J lost 4; bases outside the gene matches: 7. DNA of the CDR3: TGTGCCAGCAGCCGGGACAGGGAGAGTTACGAGCAGTACTTC. It specifies CASSRDRESYEQYF.

This clone was counted between two and nine times. The chain carries TRBV18 and TRBJ1-1; no clear D gene. The germline V and J ends were trimmed by 2 bases and 1 base, with 8 bases remaining between them. Per the germline V gene, CDR1 is KGHSH and CDR2 is LQKENI. CDR3 length: 14 residues. The CDR3 sequence: CASSPLTRNTEAFF. The DNA for the CDR3 is TGTGCCAGCTCACCATTAACCAGGAACACTGAAGCTTTCTTT. Full variable domain (outside the CDR3, taken from reference TRBV18 and TRBJ1-1): NAGVMQNPRHLVRRRGQEARLRCSPMKGHSHVYWYRQLPEEGLKFMVYLQKENIIDESGMPKERFSAEFPKEGPSILRIQQVVRGDSAAYFCASSPLTRNTEAFFGQGTRLTVV.

The CDR3 protein is CASSLDGQGYEQYF. In DNA form, the CDR3 reads TGCGCCAGCAGCTTGGATGGGCAGGGGTACGAGCAGTACTTC. The gene calls are TRBV5-1 and TRBJ2-7, with D maybe TRBD1 (6 bases). Trimming removed 0 bases at V and 4 bases at J, with 11 bases between. This CDR3 region has 14 residues. CDR1 and CDR2 from the germline V gene are SGHRS and YFSETQ.

The V call is TRBV5-1, the J call TRBJ1-2; 7 nucleotides match TRBD1. CDR1 is SGHRS, CDR2 YFSETQ, per germline. V was clipped by 0 bases and J by 4 bases; unmatched bases: 6. The length of the CDR3 is 15 residues. CDR3 in DNA: TGCGCCAGCAGCTTGGAAGGGGGCGTCTCCTATGGCTACACCTTC. Protein sequence: CASSLEGGVSYGYTF.

V is TRBV7-9 and J is TRBJ1-1; D is unclear. The CDR3 covers 14 residues. Germline V CDR1 and CDR2: SEHNR, FQNEAQ (reference sequence). The V gene lost 3 bases and the J gene lost 2 bases, with 10 bases spanning the gap. CDR3 residues: CASSFGRSNTEAFF. CDR3 nucleotide sequence: TGTGCCAGCAGCTTCGGGAGGAGTAACACTGAAGCTTTCTTT.

The chain carries TRBV27 and TRBJ1-1; 7 positions match TRBD1. The length of the CDR3 is 17 residues. The trim removed 5 bases at V and 0 bases at J, leaving 12 bases unmatched. Germline CDR1 and CDR2: MNHEY and SMNVEV (reference sequence). The CDR3, as DNA: TGTGCCAGCAGTCCGATGCTACGACAGGGACTGAACACTGAAGCTTTCTTT. This gives the protein CASSPMLRQGLNTEAFF.

This rearrangement joins TRBV2 to TRBJ2-3; 8 bases are a match to TRBD2. V trimming: 1 base; J trimming: 8 bases; junction bases outside the gene matches: 11. CDR1 and CDR2 (germline): SNHLY, FYNNEI. CDR3 length equals 16 residues. CDR3 in DNA: TGTGCCAGCAGTGAAGTAGGTAGCGGGAAAAGGGGTACGCAGTATTTT. This sequence encodes CASSEVGSGKRGTQYF.

This clone was counted once. The rearrangement links TRBV6-5 to TRBJ2-7; the match to TRBD1 covers 12 bases. The junction had 5 bases not matched to a gene; V was cut back by 6 bases and J by 5 bases. Per the germline V gene, CDR1 is MNHEY and CDR2 is SVGAGI. The CDR3 contains 14 residues. CDR3 bases: TGTGCCAGCAGCCCGGGACAGGGGGCCAACGAGCAGTACTTC. Translating it yields CASSPGQGANEQYF.

The rearrangement links TRBV19 to TRBJ1-1; a weak D match, TRBD1 (5 bases). This CDR3 region has 15 residues. Between the trimmed V and J ends, which lost 3 bases and 0 bases, there was a span of 11 bases. CDR1 is LNHDA and CDR2 is SQIVND in the germline V gene (reference sequence). CDR3 sequence reads: CASSMPSGVNTEAFF. DNA of the CDR3: TGTGCCAGTAGTATGCCGTCGGGGGTGAACACTGAAGCTTTCTTT.

The chain carries TRBV3-1 (or the pseudogene TRBV3-2) and TRBJ2-1; 13 positions match TRBD2. CDR3 length: 16 residues. V was pared by 4 bases and J by 7 bases, with 7 bases of the junction left unmatched. CDR1 is LGHDT, CDR2 YNNKEL, per germline (reference sequence). CDR3 in amino acids: CASSPTGTSGTNEQFF. The CDR3 nucleotides are TGTGCCAGCAGCCCTACCGGGACTAGCGGGACAAATGAGCAGTTCTTC.

The rearrangement links TRBV6-1 to TRBJ1-6; D unresolved. The CDR3 is made up of 16 amino acids. In germline, CDR1 is MNHNS, CDR2 SASEGT. V lost 3 bases and J lost 0, with 9 bases in between. The CDR3 protein is CASSDAVSSYNSPLHF. For the CDR3, the DNA is TGTGCCAGCAGTGATGCCGTTAGCTCCTATAATTCACCCCTCCACTTT.

This chain joins TRBV20-1 and TRBJ1-1; D unclear. Germline CDR1 reads DFQATT; CDR2 reads SNEGSKA (reference sequence). Trimming took off 4 bases at V and 3 bases at J, with 6 bases between the two ends. The CDR3 has 11 residues. The CDR3, as DNA: TGCAGTGCTACCTTGTACACTGAAGCTTTCTTT. Translated: CSATLYTEAFF.

The chain joins TRBV29-1 to TRBJ1-4; D perhaps matches TRBD1 (6 bases). The CDR3 sequence is 13 residues long. Trimming pared 4 bases from V and 6 bases from J, leaving 12 bases between. Germline assignment: CDR1 SQVTM and CDR2 ANQGSEA. The CDR3 coding sequence is TGCAGCGTTGCTGGACAGTCGGATGAAAAACTGTTTTTT. Protein product: CSVAGQSDEKLFF. Drawing the rest from reference TRBV29-1 and TRBJ1-4, the complete variable domain is SAVISQKPSRDICQRGTSLTIQCQVDSQVTMMFWYRQQPGQSLTLIATANQGSEATYESGFVIDKFPISRPNLTFSTLTVSNMSPEDSSIYLCSVAGQSDEKLFFGSGTQLSVL.

Only one count was recorded for this clone. This rearrangement joins TRBV14 to TRBJ2-2; tentative D call: TRBD2 (6 bases). The CDR3 consists of 15 residues. In germline, CDR1 is SGHDN, CDR2 FVKESK. Trimming stripped 8 bases from V and 3 bases from J, with 16 bases between. The CDR3 DNA is TGTGCCAGCGGGGGATCGGCGGGATACACCGGGGAGCTGTTTTTT. This encodes CASGGSAGYTGELFF. Full variable domain (missing parts from reference TRBV14 and TRBJ2-2): EAGVTQFPSHSVIEKGQTVTLRCDPISGHDNLYWYRRVMGKEIKFLLHFVKESKQDESGMPNNRFLAERTGGTYSTLKVQPAELEDSGVYFCASGGSAGYTGELFFGEGSRLTVL.

Of note for this clone: Other DNA sequences from this sample encode an identical CDR3 as well. The rearrangement joins TRBV7-9 to TRBJ2-3; a possible D gene is TRBD2 (5 bases). The germline V gene encodes CDR1 SEHNR and CDR2 FQNEAQ (reference sequence). V lost 5 bases and J lost 0, with 9 bases in between. The CDR3 is 14 residues long. The DNA of the CDR3 is TGTGCCAGCAGCCCTGGAGGCAGCACAGATACGCAGTATTTT. Amino acids: CASSPGGSTDTQYF.

V and J are TRBV28 and TRBJ1-5; D is unclear. The CDR3 covers 15 residues. Germline CDR1 and CDR2: MDHEN and SYDVKM. Trimming cost V 5 bases and J 4 bases, with 15 bases left between them. The chain's CDR3 is CASSLASRQNQPQHF. DNA for the CDR3: TGTGCCAGCAGTCTAGCTAGTCGTCAGAATCAGCCCCAGCATTTT. Full variable domain (remainder filled in from reference TRBV28 and TRBJ1-5): DVKVTQSSRYLVKRTGEKVFLECVQDMDHENMFWYRQDPGLGLRLIYFSYDVKMKEKGDIPEGYSVSREKKERFSLILESASTNQTSMYLCASSLASRQNQPQHFGDGTRLSIL.

J is TRBJ1-3 and V is TRBV12-3 or TRBV12-4, with a tentative D call TRBD1 (6 bases). V was shortened by 3 bases and J by 15 bases, with 15 bases between the two germline ends. The CDR3 has 12 residues. CDR3 DNA sequence: TGTGCCAGCAGTTTCCGGGGGGCGGAGGGATATTTT. Translation gives CASSFRGAEGYF.

CDR3 coding DNA: TGTGCCAGCTCGGACAGGGGGCTGAATTCACCCCTCCACTTT. This encodes CASSDRGLNSPLHF. The chain carries TRBV18 and TRBJ1-6; 11 nucleotides align to TRBD1. Germline V gene lookup returns CDR1 KGHSH and CDR2 LQKENI. The CDR3 loop spans 14 amino acids. V gave up 6 bases and J gave up 7 bases; unmatched junction bases: 2.